This T cell receptor beta chain was retrieved from a study of regulatory T cells in long-lasting Graves disease. The CDR3 length is 14 residues. Per the germline V gene, CDR1 is LGHDT and CDR2 is YNNKEL (reference sequence). Trimming removed 4 bases from V and 10 bases from J, with 14 bases in between. As for time point: persistent/refractory GD, antithyroid drugs over 5 years with positive TRAb. From RNA extracted from PBMCs, the TCR library was made. American Thyroid Association guidelines were used to diagnose Graves' disease. Arm-PCR of CDR3 regions and iRepertoire HTBI primers were used to build TCR beta libraries. TCRdb reprocessed the multiplex PCR reads via MiXCR and lists one record per CDR3 protein. The profile shows some 370,000 distinct CDR3 sequences, less than 25% of them singletons.

The sample was peripheral blood mononuclear cells (PBMCs), taken when the disease was refractory, from a patient treated with antithyroid drugs. This receptor was identified in a female donor with Graves disease. J is TRBJ1-6 and V is TRBV3-1; D not certain. The CDR3 DNA reads as TGTGCCAGCAGCCTCCGGACGGGTCGGTCACCCCTCCACTTT. The encoded protein is CASSLRTGRSPLHF.